This T cell receptor (beta chain) is from a study of Ad26.COV2.S vaccination and SARS-CoV-2 variants. Study context: Within the COV1001 Ad26.COV2.S trial arm, the donor was enrolled.

Profiling relied on immunoSEQ multiplex PCR, and the TCRdb table lists in-frame clones only, not all of them. The sample records 430,000 or so clones, roughly nine tenths being singletons. Study-level points and caveats: Analytic work on TCR breadth and depth might have understated the full extent of total T cell responses.

As for this clone: Its antigen is still unknown.

Treatment reported: roughly 18 received Ad26.COV2.S at low or high dose, single or two shots; about 5 received placebo; per-sample allocation not given. Day 63 after the first injection of vaccine or placebo was the sampling time. Cohort 1b enrolled adults aged 18-55 years in Boston. The administered vaccine (an Ad26 vector) expressed Wuhan-strain SARS-CoV-2 spike. This CDR3 contains 13 residues. Trimming cost V 5 bases and J 10 bases; bases outside gene matches: 6. The V gene's germline CDR1 is SGHNT and CDR2 YENEEA. Source: peripheral blood, taken in a trial of Ad26.COV2.S vaccine versus placebo. The chain uses TRBV11-3 and TRBJ1-1; 11 bases line up with TRBD1. This clonotype was sampled from a person between 18 and 65 years old who received the Ad26.COV2.S COVID-19 vaccine or a placebo. This CDR3 reads CASSPRTGGLAFF. In DNA, the CDR3 is TGTGCCAGCAGCCCTAGGACAGGGGGCCTAGCTTTCTTT.